Shown below are 26 T cell receptor beta chains from a single sample sequenced in a study of monozygotic twins with inflammatory bowel disease. TCRdb reprocessed the 5' RACE reads and reports one entry per CDR3 protein, with no DNA. This sample contains a few hundred thousand distinct CDR3 sequences. Specimen: blood. Every receptor here comes from a human donor with ulcerative colitis or Crohn's disease, or a healthy co-twin of an affected twin (not recorded which).

The J gene is TRBJ1-1, the V gene TRBV4-1. This CDR3 is 13 amino acids long. Germline V gene lookup returns CDR1 MGHRA and CDR2 YSYEKL. The chain's CDR3 is CASSQDENTEAFF.

The V call is TRBV4-1, the J call TRBJ1-2; TCRdb lists TRBD1, though no DNA is available to test this call. The germline CDR1 and CDR2 sequences are MGHRA and YSYEKL. This CDR3 spans 16 amino acids. CDR3 residues: CASSQDNGAVGYGYTF.

The CDR3 protein is CATGAEGYGYTF. The chain links TRBV15 to TRBJ1-2; with no DNA, the TCRdb D assignment of TRBD1 cannot be verified. The CDR3 covers 12 residues. Germline V gene data show CDR1 as LNHNV and CDR2 as YYDKDF (reference sequence).

V is TRBV5-4 and J is TRBJ1-1; TCRdb's D gene call, TRBD1, goes unchecked for lack of DNA. The length of the CDR3 is 15 residues. Looked up from germline, CDR1 is SGHNT and CDR2 is YYREEE (reference sequence). This chain's CDR3 is CASSLPGTLNTEAFF.

This chain joins TRBV6-1 and TRBJ2-4; TCRdb's D call, TRBD1, is unchecked because there is no DNA. There are 18 residues in the CDR3. CDR1 MNHNS and CDR2 SASEGT come from the germline V gene. CDR3 residues: CASTERSGGGPAKNIQYF.

This chain connects TRBV5-5 to TRBJ1-2. Germline CDR1 is SGHKS and CDR2 is YYEKEE (reference sequence). The CDR3 has 12 amino acids. This chain's CDR3 is CASSLGQYGYTF.

This chain links TRBV7-2 with TRBJ2-3; TCRdb outputs TRBD1, but without DNA this stays unchecked. The CDR3 length is 15 residues. Germline CDR1 reads SGHTA; CDR2 reads FQGNSA. This CDR3 is CASSLVGGPTDTQYF.

The chain employs TRBV20-1 and TRBJ2-7; TCRdb outputs TRBD1, but without DNA this stays unchecked. The CDR3 loop spans 14 amino acids. CDR1 is DFQATT and CDR2 is SNEGSKA in the germline V gene (reference sequence). CDR3 in amino acids: CSASSDSVVRQQYF.

This chain links TRBV6-2 or TRBV6-3 with TRBJ1-1; without DNA, the TCRdb call of TRBD1 cannot be checked. Germline loops: CDR1 MNHEY, CDR2 SVGEGT. This CDR3 spans 17 amino acids. The CDR3 reads CASRKAGQIKRDTEAFF.

The chain recombines TRBV6-1 with TRBJ1-5; absent DNA, TCRdb's TRBD1 call cannot be checked. There are 16 residues in the CDR3. The germline V gene encodes CDR1 MNHNS and CDR2 SASEGT. CDR3 sequence reads: CASSPDGGQPNQPQHF.

The CDR3 sequence is CSARYRGSNQPQHF. J is TRBJ1-5 and V is TRBV20-1; TCRdb names TRBD1, which stays unverified in the absence of DNA. Germline V gene data show CDR1 as DFQATT and CDR2 as SNEGSKA (reference sequence). CDR3 length: 14 amino acids.

The chain links TRBV20-1 to TRBJ2-7. Germline CDR1 and CDR2: DFQATT and SNEGSKA (reference sequence). The CDR3 is 13 residues long. The CDR3 spells CSTDRKGRYEQYF.

The chain is built from TRBV6-6 and TRBJ1-5. Germline loops: CDR1 MNHNY, CDR2 SVGAGI (reference sequence). The CDR3 consists of 12 residues. The CDR3 loop is CASGRLDQPQHF.

The CDR3 here is CASSSTGGMNTEAFF. The chain has TRBV5-1 and TRBJ1-1; TCRdb's D call, TRBD1, is unchecked because there is no DNA. This CDR3 comprises 15 residues. In germline, CDR1 is SGHRS, CDR2 YFSETQ.

This chain connects TRBV5-5 to TRBJ2-1; TCRdb returns TRBD1, unconfirmable since there is no DNA. The CDR3 is 15 amino acids. The germline V gene has CDR1 SGHKS and CDR2 YYEKEE (reference sequence). This CDR3 is CASTLGGARYNEQFF. Filled out from reference TRBV5-5 and TRBJ2-1, the complete variable domain reads DAGVTQSPTHLIKTRGQQVTLRCSPISGHKSVSWYQQVLGQGPQFIFQYYEKEERGRGNFPDRFSARQFPNYSSELNVNALLLGDSALYLCASTLGGARYNEQFFGPGTRLTVL.

The J gene is TRBJ2-1, the V gene TRBV20-1; TCRdb returns TRBD1, unconfirmable since there is no DNA. There are 13 residues in the CDR3. The V gene's germline CDR1 is DFQATT and CDR2 SNEGSKA (reference sequence). CDR3 amino acids: CSAGILGGNEQFF.

This chain joins TRBV5-1 and TRBJ2-3; TCRdb names TRBD2, which stays unverified in the absence of DNA. The CDR3 runs 18 residues. Germline CDR1 SGHRS, CDR2 YFSETQ. CDR3 in amino acids: CASSKGLAGGPSADTQYF.

This chain joins TRBV5-1 and TRBJ2-3. CDR3 length equals 15 residues. Germline CDR1 SGHRS, CDR2 YFSETQ. The CDR3 sequence is CASSLITASTDTQYF.

The chain uses TRBV29-1 and TRBJ1-1; absent DNA, TCRdb's TRBD1 call cannot be checked. Germline lookup yields CDR1 SQVTM and CDR2 ANQGSEA. The CDR3 runs to 13 residues. CDR3 region: CSSDRGGNTEAFF. Based on the CDR3 plus reference TRBV29-1 and TRBJ1-1, the full variable domain is SAVISQKPSRDICQRGTSLTIQCQVDSQVTMMFWYRQQPGQSLTLIATANQGSEATYESGFVIDKFPISRPNLTFSTLTVSNMSPEDSSIYLCSSDRGGNTEAFFGQGTRLTVV.

The chain carries TRBV19 and TRBJ2-1. Germline CDR1 and CDR2: LNHDA and SQIVND (reference sequence). This CDR3 comprises 12 residues. The CDR3 sequence is CASSEEYNEQFF. The full variable domain, with the rest looked up from reference TRBV19 and TRBJ2-1, is DGGITQSPKYLFRKEGQNVTLSCEQNLNHDAMYWYRQDPGQGLRLIYYSQIVNDFQKGDIAEGYSVSREKKESFPLTVTSAQKNPTAFYLCASSEEYNEQFFGPGTRLTVL.

The chain joins TRBV20-1 to TRBJ2-7; TCRdb indicates TRBD1, and absent DNA this call remains unverified. Germline V gives CDR1 DFQATT, CDR2 SNEGSKA (reference sequence). CDR3 length equals 15 residues. The CDR3 loop reads CSARDAGQGTHEQYF.

The chain is built from TRBV7-9 and TRBJ1-5; there is no DNA to check the TCRdb D call of TRBD1. This CDR3 region has 13 residues. The germline V gene has CDR1 SEHNR and CDR2 FQNEAQ (reference sequence). CDR3: CASSEGAGQPQHF.

The CDR3 sequence: CASSFAYEQYF. The V call is TRBV5-6, the J call TRBJ2-7. Germline V gene data show CDR1 as SGHDT and CDR2 as YYEEEE. The CDR3 runs 11 residues.

The chain carries TRBV20-1 and TRBJ1-2. The CDR3 totals 13 residues. Germline loops: CDR1 DFQATT, CDR2 SNEGSKA (reference sequence). CDR3 sequence: CSATPTVNYGYTF.

The gene calls are TRBV20-1 and TRBJ1-1. Germline CDR1 reads DFQATT; CDR2 reads SNEGSKA (reference sequence). There are 12 residues in the CDR3. The CDR3 region is CSTSRVETEAFF.

The chain carries TRBV3-1 and TRBJ2-1; TCRdb reports TRBD1, a call that lacks DNA to check it against. From germline, CDR1 is LGHDT and CDR2 YNNKEL (reference sequence). This CDR3 contains 16 residues. The CDR3 loop reads CASSNPPWTGQSEQFF.